Shown below are 2 T cell receptor beta chains from a single sample sequenced in a study of cytomegalovirus exposure and HLA in healthy donors. The study ran its PCR with 60 Vbeta and 13 Jbeta primers. Only in-frame clones appear in the TCRdb table, and some are missing; sequencing was by immunoSEQ multiplex PCR. The repertoire holds roughly 160,000 clones, with approximately 82% as singletons. The specimen sequenced was PBMCs. All receptors derive from a woman aged 40 to 50 in good health and CMV-seropositive.

This clone was seen a handful of times. V usage is TRBV6-6 and J usage is TRBJ2-4; 10 nucleotides match TRBD2. With V trimmed by 6 bases and J by 7 bases, 3 bases remained unmatched. Germline V gene sequence: CDR1 MNHNY, CDR2 SVGAGI (reference sequence). The CDR3 runs to 13 residues. CDR3 DNA: TGTGCCAGCAGCCAGACTAGCGGGAACATTCAGTACTTC. Amino acids: CASSQTSGNIQYF.

This rearrangement joins TRBV27 to TRBJ2-1; tentative D call: TRBD1 (5 bases). The CDR3 sequence is 13 residues long. Germline V gene sequence: CDR1 MNHEY, CDR2 SMNVEV (reference sequence). Trimming pared 8 bases from V and 5 bases from J, leaving 13 bases between. The DNA for the CDR3 is TGTGCCAGCCGGAAGCAGGGAAACAATGAGCAGTTCTTC. Protein product: CASRKQGNNEQFF.